The 20 T cell receptor beta chains given below trace back to one sample, sequenced in a study of blood T cell repertoires in COVID-19. Produced via immunoSEQ multiplex PCR; TCRdb's table is partial and in-frame only. The sample shows approximately 290,000 clones, roughly 84% of them seen only once. The specimen sequenced was peripheral blood. The source of these receptors is a person aged 65-85 years with COVID-19, enrolled during active disease.

The chain uses TRBV7-9 and TRBJ1-6, with D hard to call. The CDR3 totals 12 residues. In germline, CDR1 is SEHNR, CDR2 FQNEAQ (reference sequence). Between the trimmed V and J ends, which lost 5 bases and 7 bases, there was a span of 6 bases. The CDR3 DNA is TGTGCCAGCAGCGTGCGGAATTCACCCCTCCACTTT. The encoded protein is CASSVRNSPLHF.

The rearrangement links TRBV6-2 or TRBV6-3 to TRBJ1-2; 8 nucleotides agree with TRBD1. The length of the CDR3 is 18 residues. The germline V gene has CDR1 MNHEY and CDR2 SVGEGT. The J segment lost 5 bases and the V segment lost 2 bases, leaving 16 bases of the junction unmatched. CDR3 in DNA: TGTGCCAGCAGTTACGGTCAGGGGGCGGCGATTCGGCGTTATGGCTACACCTTC. It specifies CASSYGQGAAIRRYGYTF.

CDR3 DNA: TGTGCCAGTAGTATTGGGGACAGGGACAAACTGTTTTTT. This translates into CASSIGDRDKLFF. This chain uses TRBV19 with TRBJ1-4, with TRBD1 matching 9 bases. The V gene's germline CDR1 is LNHDA and CDR2 SQIVND (reference sequence). This CDR3 is 13 amino acids long. Trimming at V came to 3 bases and at J to 11 bases, leaving 4 bases not matched to a gene.

V usage is TRBV7-9 and J usage is TRBJ1-3; 8 nucleotides align to TRBD1. This CDR3 has 17 amino acids. Trimming took 5 bases from V and 0 from J; bases not matched to a gene: 9. Germline loops: CDR1 SEHNR, CDR2 FQNEAQ (reference sequence). Here the CDR3 DNA reads TGTGCCAGCAGCCAGGGAGACAGGGGCCTCTCTGGAAACACCATATATTTT. Translated: CASSQGDRGLSGNTIYF.

The chain links TRBV30 to TRBJ2-5; D might be TRBD1 (5 bases). The CDR3 spans 13 residues. V was shortened by 3 bases and J by 5 bases, with 13 bases between the two germline ends. CDR1 is GTSNPN and CDR2 is SVGIG in the germline V gene (reference sequence). CDR3 in DNA: TGTGCCTGGAGGGCAGGGTGGCGGGAGACCCAGTACTTC. This codes for CAWRAGWRETQYF.

V gene TRBV27 combines with J gene TRBJ1-1, with 7 bases identical to TRBD1. V lost 5 bases to trimming and J lost 8 bases; unmatched junction nucleotides: 2. Germline CDR1 and CDR2: MNHEY and SMNVEV (reference sequence). The CDR3 has 11 amino acids. CDR3 region: CASSKDREAFF. The CDR3 DNA follows: TGTGCCAGCAGTAAGGACAGGGAAGCTTTCTTT.

The chain carries TRBV5-1 and TRBJ2-5; possibly TRBD2 for D (6 bases). V was trimmed by 1 base and J by 3 bases, leaving 10 bases between them. The CDR3 has 14 amino acids. Germline loops: CDR1 SGHRS, CDR2 YFSETQ. The CDR3 DNA reads as TGCGCCAGCAGCTTGACCGGGGGAAAAGAGACCCAGTACTTC. Its protein product is CASSLTGGKETQYF. The full variable domain, its missing parts supplied by reference TRBV5-1 and TRBJ2-5, is KAGVTQTPRYLIKTRGQQVTLSCSPISGHRSVSWYQQTPGQGLQFLFEYFSETQRNKGNFPGRFSGRQFSNSRSEMNVSTLELGDSALYLCASSLTGGKETQYFGPGTRLLVL.

This clone has a handful of counts. The rearrangement joins TRBV13 to TRBJ1-1, with 8 bases lining up with TRBD1. V was pared by 5 bases and J by 6 bases, with 8 bases of the junction left unmatched. Germline loops: CDR1 PRHDT, CDR2 FYEKMQ (reference sequence). The CDR3 loop spans 14 amino acids. The CDR3 is CASSALTGVAEAFF. The CDR3 DNA reads as TGTGCCAGCAGCGCCTTGACAGGGGTCGCTGAAGCTTTCTTT.

The rearrangement uses TRBV28 and TRBJ1-1; D ambiguous. Per germline, CDR1 MDHEN and CDR2 SYDVKM. CDR3 size: 15 residues. V was pared by 2 bases and J by 0 bases, with 10 bases between. CDR3 in amino acids: CASSLMYGVNTEAFF. DNA for the CDR3: TGTGCCAGCAGTTTAATGTACGGGGTGAACACTGAAGCTTTCTTT.

The chain recombines TRBV12-3 or TRBV12-4 with TRBJ2-2, with D perhaps TRBD2 (6 bases). This CDR3 region has 13 residues. V was pared by 10 bases and J by 4 bases, with 13 bases between. As DNA, the CDR3 is TGTGCCACCAGAAGGAGGGCCACCGGGGAGCTGTTTTTT. It yields the protein CATRRRATGELFF.

The V gene is TRBV4-2, the J gene TRBJ1-1; TRBD1 matches at 7 bases. The germline V gene has CDR1 LGHNA and CDR2 YNFKEQ. Trimming removed 1 base from V and 1 base from J; junction bases left unmatched: 3. This CDR3 has 15 amino acids. CDR3 nucleotide sequence: TGTGCCAGCAGCCAAGTGGGACAGACGAACACTGAAGCTTTCTTT. It specifies CASSQVGQTNTEAFF.

The chain uses TRBV9 and TRBJ2-3, with TRBD2 identical over 8 bases. V shed 0 bases and J 2 bases; nucleotides not matched to a gene: 5. There are 16 residues in the CDR3. Looked up from germline, CDR1 is SGDLS and CDR2 is YYNGEE. CDR3: CASSVGAGENTDTQYF. The CDR3 nucleotides read TGTGCCAGCAGCGTAGGAGCGGGGGAGAACACAGATACGCAGTATTTT.

V is TRBV4-3 and J is TRBJ2-3, with 9 bases that match TRBD2. This CDR3 has 17 amino acids. V lost 0 bases, J lost 6 bases, and 10 bases stayed unmatched. The germline V gene has CDR1 LGHNA and CDR2 YSLEER. The CDR3, as DNA: TGCGCCAGCAGCCAAGATTTGGGCGGGGGGGCCTCTGATACGCAGTATTTT. It specifies CASSQDLGGGASDTQYF.

The chain carries TRBV28 and TRBJ2-1; 7 nucleotides align to TRBD2. The CDR3 covers 16 residues. The V segment lost 3 bases and the J segment 5 bases; nucleotides outside the gene matches: 10. In germline, CDR1 is MDHEN, CDR2 SYDVKM. The CDR3 is CASSLAGEPYHNEQFF. The CDR3 bases are TGTGCCAGCAGTTTGGCGGGAGAACCCTACCACAATGAGCAGTTCTTC.

This chain links TRBV5-6 with TRBJ2-1; TRBD1 is a possible D gene (5 bases). Trimming removed 4 bases from V and 6 bases from J, with 20 bases in between. Germline values: CDR1 SGHDT, CDR2 YYEEEE. CDR3 length: 16 residues. CDR3 sequence reads: CASSLNTQGPRNEQFF. In nucleotides, the CDR3 is TGTGCCAGCAGCCTGAACACTCAGGGTCCCCGCAATGAGCAGTTCTTC.

This clone has just a few counts. The chain couples TRBV28 to TRBJ1-2, with a weak D call TRBD1 (6 bases). Germline CDR1 reads MDHEN; CDR2 reads SYDVKM. Trimming stripped 7 bases from V and 8 bases from J, with 17 bases between. CDR3 length equals 13 residues. CDR3 protein: CASTSGVREGYTF. CDR3 coding DNA: TGTGCCAGCACCTCAGGGGTCCGGGAAGGCTACACCTTC.

The chain recombines TRBV28 with TRBJ1-4; 7 nucleotides align to TRBD1. The CDR3 runs to 14 residues. The germline gives CDR1 MDHEN, CDR2 SYDVKM. The V gene end was trimmed by 4 bases and the J gene end by 4 bases; junction bases not matched to a gene: 3. This chain's CDR3 is CASSYGTVNEKLFF. CDR3 bases: TGTGCCAGCAGTTACGGGACAGTTAATGAAAAACTGTTTTTT.

V usage is TRBV5-4 and J usage is TRBJ1-1; 10 bases align to TRBD1. The V and J ends lost 4 bases and 10 bases, in that order; junction bases with no gene match: 7. From germline, CDR1 is SGHNT and CDR2 YYREEE (reference sequence). The CDR3 covers 13 residues. Here the CDR3 reads CASSLDRGLPAFF. The DNA for the CDR3 is TGTGCCAGCAGCCTAGACAGGGGGCTCCCAGCTTTCTTT.

V is TRBV5-1 and J is TRBJ2-1; D is undetermined. Trimming took off 4 bases at V and 8 bases at J, with 16 bases between the two ends. CDR1 is SGHRS, CDR2 YFSETQ, per germline. There are 14 residues in the CDR3. The CDR3 sequence: CASSVPRKSDEQFF. DNA for the CDR3: TGCGCCAGCAGCGTCCCCCGGAAAAGCGATGAGCAGTTCTTC. The full variable domain, with the rest looked up from reference TRBV5-1 and TRBJ2-1, is KAGVTQTPRYLIKTRGQQVTLSCSPISGHRSVSWYQQTPGQGLQFLFEYFSETQRNKGNFPGRFSGRQFSNSRSEMNVSTLELGDSALYLCASSVPRKSDEQFFGPGTRLTVL.

The CDR3 region has the DNA TGTGCCAGCAATGAGAACCCGAATCAGCCCCAGCATTTT. This translates into CASNENPNQPQHF. The chain is built from TRBV28 and TRBJ1-5; D unresolved. Trimming took 7 bases from V and 4 from J, leaving 11 bases between them. There are 13 residues in the CDR3. The germline V gene encodes CDR1 MDHEN and CDR2 SYDVKM.